This entry lists 19 T cell receptor beta chains sequenced from one sample in a study of shared T cell receptors in the human thymus. The data were produced by immunoSEQ multiplex PCR, yet TCRdb's version contains in-frame clones alone and is incomplete. Here the sample spans hundreds of thousands of clones, around 87% being singletons. The same data also contributed to another study, on human thymus T cells.

Sequencing input: thymocytes. These receptors originate from a boy under two years old with a congenital heart defect.

This clone was seen once. This chain connects TRBV6-6 to TRBJ1-1, with 7 bases identical to TRBD1. With V trimmed by 2 bases and J by 1 base, 7 bases remained unmatched. Germline-derived CDR1 and CDR2 are MNHNY and SVGAGI (reference sequence). This CDR3 has 16 amino acids. The CDR3 loop is CASSYDREMGNTEAFF. The DNA for the CDR3 is TGTGCCAGCAGTTACGACAGGGAGATGGGGAACACTGAAGCTTTCTTT.

The chain uses TRBV10-3 and TRBJ2-7; the match to TRBD1 covers 7 bases. Per the germline V gene, CDR1 is ENHRY and CDR2 is SYGVKD. The CDR3 contains 14 residues. The V and J ends lost 0 bases and 4 bases, in that order; junction bases with no gene match: 3. CDR3 sequence reads: CAISESDRSYEQYF. CDR3 coding DNA: TGTGCCATCAGTGAGTCGGACAGGAGTTACGAGCAGTACTTC.

The rearrangement joins TRBV4-2 to TRBJ2-5; TRBD2 matches 11 bases. The J call could be wrong; TRBJ2-7 is a better fit for the DNA end. The length of the CDR3 is 15 residues. Germline V lookup: CDR1 LGHNA, CDR2 YNFKEQ. Written as DNA, the CDR3 is TGTGCCAGCAGCCAAGACGGGACTAGCGGATACGAGCAGTACTTC. The encoded protein is CASSQDGTSGYEQYF.

This clone was seen only a few times. The rearrangement uses TRBV4-3 and TRBJ1-4; D call uncertain. The CDR3 contains 14 residues. Trimming removed 1 base from V and 4 bases from J, with 7 bases in between. CDR1 LGHNA and CDR2 YSLEER come from the germline V gene. The CDR3 bases are TGCGCCAGCAGCCAAGCGGTCGGTAATGAAAAACTGTTTTTT. It yields the protein CASSQAVGNEKLFF.

The J gene is TRBJ1-2, the V gene TRBV25-1; D ambiguous. There are 10 residues in the CDR3. Trimming stripped 6 bases from V and 6 bases from J, with 5 bases between. Germline V gene lookup returns CDR1 MGHDK and CDR2 SYGVNS. The CDR3 sequence: CASRGDGYTF. The CDR3 region has the DNA TGTGCCAGCAGGGGAGATGGCTACACCTTC.

CDR3: CASSLATRPGNVAGNTIYF. CDR3 DNA: TGCGCCAGCAGCTTGGCCACCCGCCCAGGGAATGTGGCTGGAAACACCATATATTTT. This chain connects TRBV5-1 to TRBJ1-3; a possible D gene is TRBD1 (5 bases). Germline assignment: CDR1 SGHRS and CDR2 YFSETQ. V shed 0 bases and J shed 2 bases, with 21 bases lying between them. The CDR3 covers 19 residues.

There are a few counts of this clone. The rearrangement joins TRBV5-4 to TRBJ2-7; 7 nucleotides align to TRBD2. V lost 4 bases to trimming and J lost 2 bases; unmatched junction nucleotides: 9. CDR1 and CDR2 from the germline V gene are SGHNT and YYREEE (reference sequence). This CDR3 region has 15 residues. The CDR3 here is CASSPGRGWTYEQYF. CDR3 DNA: TGTGCCAGCAGCCCAGGGCGGGGGTGGACCTACGAGCAGTACTTC.

The J gene is TRBJ1-5, the V gene TRBV4-1; TRBD1 agrees at 8 bases. Germline CDR1 reads MGHRA; CDR2 reads YSYEKL. The CDR3 spans 18 residues. The junction had 9 bases not matched to a gene; V was cut back by 2 bases and J by 0 bases. CDR3 nucleotides: TGCGCCAGCAGCCAACCGGGACAGGACTATTATAGCAATCAGCCCCAGCATTTT. Translating it yields CASSQPGQDYYSNQPQHF.

CDR3 region: CASSSGSPGYTF. CDR3 nucleotide sequence: TGTGCCAGCAGCTCGGGAAGCCCTGGCTACACCTTC. V usage is TRBV7-9 and J usage is TRBJ1-2; D gene uncertain. Trimming pared 4 bases from V and 7 bases from J, leaving 10 bases between. The CDR3 sequence is 12 residues long. Germline V lookup: CDR1 SEHNR, CDR2 FQNEAQ (reference sequence).

This clone has only one observation. V gene TRBV6-1 combines with J gene TRBJ2-7; D gene ambiguous. Per germline, CDR1 MNHNS and CDR2 SASEGT. Deletions cut 3 bases from V and 0 bases from J, with 21 bases between. This CDR3 is built from 18 residues. As DNA, the CDR3 is TGTGCCAGCAGTGATACGGGTCCTAACGGTCCTATCTCCTACGAGCAGTACTTC. It codes for CASSDTGPNGPISYEQYF.

This chain links TRBV10-3 with TRBJ2-7, with 10 positions matching TRBD2. Germline V CDR1 and CDR2: ENHRY, SYGVKD. This CDR3 has 17 residues. J gave up 2 bases and V 4 bases, and 11 bases lay outside the gene matches. Here the CDR3 reads CAISAGGAGGYPYEQYF. Here the CDR3 DNA reads TGTGCCATCAGTGCGGGAGGAGCGGGGGGGTACCCCTACGAGCAGTACTTC.

The rearrangement uses TRBV15 and TRBJ1-5; TRBD1 is a possible D gene (6 bases). The CDR3 has 17 residues. From germline, CDR1 is LNHNV and CDR2 YYDKDF (reference sequence). V was clipped by 5 bases and J by 5 bases, with 22 bases between them. This chain's CDR3 is CATSGQRSQGADQPQHF. DNA for the CDR3: TGTGCCACCAGCGGACAGAGATCACAGGGCGCGGATCAGCCCCAGCATTTT.

This chain connects TRBV27 to TRBJ2-1; 8 nucleotides align to TRBD1. Germline lookup yields CDR1 MNHEY and CDR2 SMNVEV (reference sequence). This CDR3 spans 13 amino acids. The ends lost 5 bases at V and 9 bases at J; junction bases unmatched: 6. This chain's CDR3 is CASSRDRGGEQFF. In nucleotides, the CDR3 is TGTGCCAGCAGTAGAGACAGGGGCGGTGAGCAGTTCTTC.

The genes are TRBV19 and TRBJ1-2; D uncertain. The V gene's germline CDR1 is LNHDA and CDR2 SQIVND (reference sequence). V dropped 3 bases and J dropped 3 bases, with 17 bases sitting between them. This CDR3 spans 16 amino acids. The CDR3 bases are TGTGCCAGTAGTATCCAACTTAACCTTTACTACTATGGCTACACCTTC. As protein: CASSIQLNLYYYGYTF.

This clone was counted a single time. The chain's CDR3 is CATSRAPPQGRETEAFF. CDR3 bases: TGTGCCACCAGCAGAGCCCCCCCACAGGGGAGAGAGACTGAAGCTTTCTTT. The chain carries TRBV15 and TRBJ1-1; TRBD1 matches 7 bases. The CDR3 spans 17 residues. Germline lookup yields CDR1 LNHNV and CDR2 YYDKDF (reference sequence). V lost 1 base to trimming and J lost 5 bases; unmatched junction nucleotides: 13.

V gene TRBV28 combines with J gene TRBJ1-5; D remains unclear. Trimming took 5 bases from V and 0 from J, leaving 17 bases between them. CDR1 is MDHEN, CDR2 SYDVKM, per germline. The length of the CDR3 is 17 residues. The CDR3 DNA reads TGTGCCAGCAGTCTGGGCCTCCAAGTAAATAGCAATCAGCCCCAGCATTTT. Protein product: CASSLGLQVNSNQPQHF.

The rearrangement links TRBV27 to TRBJ2-1, with TRBD2 matching over 7 bases. CDR1 is MNHEY and CDR2 is SMNVEV in the germline V gene (reference sequence). CDR3 length equals 16 residues. J gave up 0 bases and V 3 bases, and 5 bases lay outside the gene matches. The DNA of the CDR3 is TGTGCCAGCAGTTTTTCTAGCGGACACTCCTACAATGAGCAGTTCTTC. This translates into CASSFSSGHSYNEQFF.

This chain links TRBV4-1 with TRBJ2-5, with D tentatively TRBD2 (6 bases). Trimming stripped 0 bases from V and 9 bases from J, with 17 bases between. Germline CDR1 is MGHRA and CDR2 is YSYEKL. There are 15 residues in the CDR3. CDR3 bases: TGCGCCAGCAGCCAAGATAGGAGCGCGGGGACGTCCCAGTACTTC. It is translated as CASSQDRSAGTSQYF.

This chain uses TRBV19 with TRBJ1-5, with D uncertain. The length of the CDR3 is 18 residues. Germline values: CDR1 LNHDA, CDR2 SQIVND (reference sequence). With 2 bases removed from V and 5 bases from J, the gap between germline ends came to 22 bases. CDR3 protein: CASSITPALQEVYQPQHF. CDR3 nucleotides: TGTGCCAGTAGTATAACCCCGGCACTGCAGGAGGTTTATCAGCCCCAGCATTTT.